The source of this T cell receptor beta chain is a study of blood T cell repertoires in COVID-19. Background on the study: Sources were T cells, B-cell-depleted T cells, or PBMCs; the material itself was cDNA or gDNA.

As originally analysed: Counts of nucleated cells, estimated from reference gene primer amplification, were obtained. Some clones are missing from TCRdb's copy, which holds only in-frame ones; the method was immunoSEQ multiplex PCR. V and J calls and clone size are given by that table; D and trimming were obtained from the DNA. The sample includes under 75,000 clones, roughly 88% of them seen just once. Germline assignment: CDR1 SGHKS and CDR2 YYEKEE (reference sequence). There are 12 residues in the CDR3. A note on this clone: The junction departs from germline at one end; a sequencing error may be responsible.

The TCR was taken from a young man with acute or convalescent COVID-19. The sample taken for sequencing was peripheral blood. The chain has TRBV5-5 and TRBJ1-1; D might be TRBD1 (5 bases). CDR3: CTSSLEGLGAFF. As DNA, the CDR3 is TGTACCAGCAGCTTGGAGGGGCTGGGGGCTTTCTTT. The variable domain in full, with the rest retrieved from reference TRBV5-5 and TRBJ1-1, is DAGVTQSPTHLIKTRGQQVTLRCSPISGHKSVSWYQQVLGQGPQFIFQYYEKEERGRGNFPDRFSARQFPNYSSELNVNALLLGDSALYLCTSSLEGLGAFFGQGTRLTVV.